This T cell receptor beta chain derives from a study of blood T cell repertoires in COVID-19. This table comes from immunoSEQ multiplex PCR, and its TCRdb copy is limited to in-frame clones, with some not included. Among 200,000 or so clones, 80% to 90% were seen once, and the ten largest hold over 9.5%. This clone was detected once. The CDR3 spans 14 residues. With V trimmed by 0 bases and J by 5 bases, 3 bases remained unmatched. Germline assignment: CDR1 SGDLS and CDR2 YYNGEE. The TCR comes from a human donor with active or convalescent COVID-19. The donor label of this sample is uncertain. V usage is TRBV9 and J usage is TRBJ2-3; 7 bases line up with TRBD2. Sequenced sample: peripheral blood. The CDR3 nucleotides are TGTGCCAGCAGCGTAGTGGGCGGGGGAGATACGCAGTATTTT. It is translated as CASSVVGGGDTQYF. Filled out from reference TRBV9 and TRBJ2-3, the complete variable domain reads DSGVTQTPKHLITATGQRVTLRCSPRSGDLSVYWYQQSLDQGLQFLIQYYNGEERAKGNILERFSAQQFPDLHSELNLSSLELGDSALYFCASSVVGGGDTQYFGPGTRLTVL.